The 32 T cell receptor beta chains below all came from one sample that was sequenced in a study of OX40 agonist ivuxolimab in advanced cancers. Assay used: immunoSEQ multiplex PCR; TCRdb lists only in-frame clones, some missing. The sample comprises 60,000 to 70,000 clones, approximately 87% of which are singletons, and around 4% rests with the top ten. The sample in question was CD4+ or CD8+ T cells sorted from blood, obtained in a trial of the OX40 agonist ivuxolimab. Receptor source: an adult with an advanced solid tumor such as melanoma, head and neck, liver or kidney cancer.

The J gene is TRBJ2-7, the V gene TRBV28; 8 positions agree with TRBD1. V lost 8 bases and J lost 3; bases outside the gene matches: 9. Germline values: CDR1 MDHEN, CDR2 SYDVKM. The CDR3 is 14 amino acids. The CDR3 region has the DNA TGTGCCAGCCAGGGGGCTAGCAGAAACTACGAGCAGTACTTC. Its protein product is CASQGASRNYEQYF.

This clone was seen only a few times. In DNA, the CDR3 is TGTGCCAGCAGTCTCCCCAATTTGAGGAACACTGAAGCTTTCTTT. It codes for CASSLPNLRNTEAFF. The rearrangement uses TRBV28 and TRBJ1-1; D uncertain. Trimming took 5 bases from V and 1 from J, leaving 14 bases between them. This CDR3 comprises 15 residues. Germline assignment: CDR1 MDHEN and CDR2 SYDVKM.

This clone was recorded a few times. V usage is TRBV15 and J usage is TRBJ1-4; unclear D gene. CDR1 and CDR2 (germline): LNHNV, YYDKDF (reference sequence). V shed 0 bases and J shed 3 bases, with 8 bases lying between them. The CDR3 is 15 residues long. CDR3 sequence: CATSRDFGSNEKLFF. The CDR3 DNA reads TGTGCCACCAGCAGAGATTTTGGGTCTAATGAAAAACTGTTTTTT.

The chain combines TRBV28 with TRBJ2-7; TRBD2 is a possible D gene (5 bases). CDR3 size: 14 residues. CDR1 is MDHEN and CDR2 is SYDVKM in the germline V gene. Trimming stripped 4 bases from V and 3 bases from J, with 13 bases between. Here the CDR3 DNA reads TGTGCCAGCAGTTCGGGGAATAGCCTCTACGAGCAGTACTTC. Translated: CASSSGNSLYEQYF.

V is TRBV4-1 and J is TRBJ2-2, with D tentatively TRBD1 (6 bases). The CDR3 extends over 15 amino acids. The germline gives CDR1 MGHRA, CDR2 YSYEKL. V was shortened by 1 base and J by 7 bases, with 13 bases between the two germline ends. CDR3 residues: CASSQGQGYGGELFF. CDR3 DNA: TGCGCCAGCAGCCAAGGGCAGGGGTACGGCGGGGAGCTGTTTTTT.

The rearrangement links TRBV4-1 to TRBJ2-5, with 9 bases that match TRBD2. CDR3 size: 17 residues. V was pared by 0 bases and J by 1 base, with 6 bases of the junction left unmatched. Germline V gene sequence: CDR1 MGHRA, CDR2 YSYEKL. Here the CDR3 reads CASSQDVPSGVQETQYF. CDR3 DNA sequence: TGCGCCAGCAGCCAAGATGTCCCTAGCGGGGTCCAAGAGACCCAGTACTTC.

The V gene is TRBV19, the J gene TRBJ2-7; no clear D gene. V shed 3 bases and J shed 6 bases, with 9 bases lying between them. Germline V gives CDR1 LNHDA, CDR2 SQIVND (reference sequence). The CDR3 extends over 12 amino acids. CDR3 sequence (DNA): TGTGCCAGTAGTATCGTCCCTGCCGAGCAGTACTTC. Amino acid sequence: CASSIVPAEQYF.

This clone has only a few counts. The chain links TRBV28 to TRBJ1-2; the D is unclear. This CDR3 has 12 residues. Trimming stripped 5 bases from V and 2 bases from J, with 6 bases between. From germline, CDR1 is MDHEN and CDR2 SYDVKM. In DNA, the CDR3 is TGTGCCAGCAGTCCACGGAACTATGGCTACACCTTC. It specifies CASSPRNYGYTF.

The chain is built from TRBV30 and TRBJ1-1; D uncertain. The ends were cut back, 5 bases at V and 7 bases at J, with 17 bases in the middle. The length of the CDR3 is 13 residues. CDR1 GTSNPN and CDR2 SVGIG come from the germline V gene (reference sequence). The CDR3 is CAWSPTGRLEAFF. The CDR3 coding sequence is TGTGCCTGGTCCCCCACCGGGAGACTTGAAGCTTTCTTT. Supplemented by reference TRBV30 and TRBJ1-1, the full variable domain reads SQTIHQWPATLVQPVGSPLSLECTVEGTSNPNLYWYRQAAGRGLQLLFYSVGIGQISSEVPQNLSASRPQDRQFILSSKKLLLSDSGFYLCAWSPTGRLEAFFGQGTRLTVV.

J is TRBJ1-2 and V is TRBV28, with no clear D. The CDR3 has 12 residues. From germline, CDR1 is MDHEN and CDR2 SYDVKM. Deletions cut 6 bases from V and 2 bases from J, with 7 bases between. CDR3 protein: CASSVANYGYTF. In DNA, the CDR3 is TGTGCCAGCAGCGTAGCAAACTATGGCTACACCTTC.

V usage is TRBV6-5 and J usage is TRBJ1-2; D might be TRBD1 (6 bases). The CDR3 totals 14 residues. V shed 4 bases and J shed 8 bases, with 17 bases lying between them. Looked up from germline, CDR1 is MNHEY and CDR2 is SVGAGI. As DNA, the CDR3 is TGTGCCAGCAGTTCTCGGGACAACCTTGGCGGCTACACCTTC. Amino acid sequence: CASSSRDNLGGYTF.

For this clone: The DNA is omitted, as the CDR3 cannot be located on it reliably, and the CDR3 follows TCRdb's listing. This rearrangement joins TRBV7-9 to TRBJ2-7; the table's D call of TRBD1 was not tested on the DNA. The CDR3 length is 14 residues, termini included. Germline V gene data show CDR1 as SEHNR and CDR2 as FQNEAQ (reference sequence). The chain's CDR3 is CASSLSVGQGIPHF.

This chain links TRBV2 with TRBJ1-5; D ambiguous. CDR1 SNHLY and CDR2 FYNNEI come from the germline V gene. Trimming pared 2 bases from V and 1 base from J, leaving 12 bases between. The length of the CDR3 is 16 residues. Written as DNA, the CDR3 is TGTGCCAGCAGTGAATTAGACCCCGGGAGCAATCAGCCCCAGCATTTT. As protein: CASSELDPGSNQPQHF. Supplemented by reference TRBV2 and TRBJ1-5, the full variable domain reads EPEVTQTPSHQVTQMGQEVILRCVPISNHLYFYWYRQILGQKVEFLVSFYNNEISEKSEIFDDQFSVERPDGSNFTLKIRSTKLEDSAMYFCASSELDPGSNQPQHFGDGTRLSIL.

The chain uses TRBV6-1 and TRBJ1-4; 8 bases line up with TRBD1. This CDR3 region has 14 residues. Germline CDR1 is MNHNS and CDR2 is SASEGT. V trimming: 7 bases; J trimming: 7 bases; junction bases outside the gene matches: 8. CDR3: CASTQTGGTEKLFF. The CDR3 nucleotides are TGTGCCAGCACCCAAACAGGGGGGACTGAAAAACTGTTTTTT.

The V call is TRBV29-1, the J call TRBJ2-7; TRBD1 is a possible D gene (6 bases). There are 11 residues in the CDR3. CDR1 and CDR2 from the germline V gene are SQVTM and ANQGSEA. The V end lost 7 bases, the J end lost 3 bases, and 10 bases lay between the germline ends. CDR3 sequence: CSGKQGYEQYF. The CDR3 DNA is TGCAGCGGAAAACAGGGCTACGAGCAGTACTTC.

The V gene is TRBV5-1, the J gene TRBJ2-1; the D gene is possibly TRBD2 (5 bases). The CDR3 is 13 residues long. Trimming shortened V by 4 bases and J by 9 bases, and 14 bases separated the two germline ends. Per germline, CDR1 SGHRS and CDR2 YFSETQ. The CDR3 DNA sequence: TGCGCCAGCAGCCTCACTAGGGTGGGTGAGCAGTTCTTC. Translating gives CASSLTRVGEQFF.

This chain joins TRBV5-1 and TRBJ2-7, with D hard to call. Per germline, CDR1 SGHRS and CDR2 YFSETQ. Trimming cost V 6 bases and J 3 bases, with 7 bases left between them. The CDR3 spans 11 residues. The CDR3: CASKVGYEQYF. The CDR3, as DNA: TGCGCCAGCAAAGTGGGCTACGAGCAGTACTTC.

The V and J genes are TRBV7-2 and TRBJ2-1, with D hard to call. With 1 base removed from V and 9 bases from J, the gap between germline ends came to 10 bases. Germline V CDR1 and CDR2: SGHTA, FQGNSA. CDR3 length: 13 amino acids. Written as DNA, the CDR3 is TGTGCCAGCAGCTTAGGCTTGAGCCCTGAGCAGTTCTTC. It yields the protein CASSLGLSPEQFF.

V and J are TRBV30 and TRBJ1-2; no clear D gene. V was clipped by 3 bases and J by 13 bases, with 21 bases between them. Germline CDR1 GTSNPN, CDR2 SVGIG (reference sequence). The length of the CDR3 is 13 residues. CDR3 loop: CAWRPRSGGSVTF. The CDR3, as DNA: TGTGCCTGGAGGCCGAGGTCCGGCGGTTCCGTCACCTTC.

There are a few counts of this clone. The chain recombines TRBV5-6 with TRBJ2-5; no definite D call. CDR3 length: 12 amino acids. Germline V gene data show CDR1 as SGHDT and CDR2 as YYEEEE. V lost 1 base, J lost 4 bases, and 5 bases lay in between. CDR3 sequence: CASSLRGETQYF. In nucleotides, the CDR3 is TGTGCCAGCAGCTTGCGTGGAGAGACCCAGTACTTC.

The gene calls are TRBV28 and TRBJ2-7; TRBD1 might be the D (6 bases). CDR3 size: 12 residues. Trimming took 8 bases from V and 2 from J, leaving 10 bases between them. Looked up from germline, CDR1 is MDHEN and CDR2 is SYDVKM. The CDR3 bases are TGTGCCAGCCAGACAGGAACCTACGAGCAGTACTTC. Its protein product is CASQTGTYEQYF.

Here the CDR3 reads CASSFIWGRADTQYF. CDR3 nucleotide sequence: TGCGCCAGCAGCTTTATTTGGGGGAGAGCAGATACGCAGTATTTT. The V gene is TRBV5-1, the J gene TRBJ2-3; D assignment may be TRBD1 or TRBD2 (5 bases each). Germline values: CDR1 SGHRS, CDR2 YFSETQ. Between the trimmed V and J ends, which lost 2 bases and 4 bases, there was a span of 14 bases. The CDR3 extends over 15 amino acids.

The chain joins TRBV7-3 to TRBJ1-1, with 10 bases aligning to TRBD1. Unmatched junction bases numbered 5, after V lost 4 bases and J lost 6 bases. Germline lookup yields CDR1 SGHTA and CDR2 FQGTGA. The CDR3 covers 14 residues. Here the CDR3 DNA reads TGTGCCAGCAGCTCAGGGACAGGGGACGCTGAAGCTTTCTTT. Protein product: CASSSGTGDAEAFF.

The chain combines TRBV4-1 with TRBJ2-7; D might be TRBD1 or TRBD2, each matching 6 bases. Per germline, CDR1 MGHRA and CDR2 YSYEKL. This CDR3 contains 15 residues. Deletions cut 0 bases from V and 11 bases from J, with 20 bases between. This CDR3 reads CASSQDLGPGAPEYF. CDR3 coding DNA: TGCGCCAGCAGCCAAGATTTGGGCCCGGGGGCGCCGGAGTACTTC.

The chain carries TRBV9 and TRBJ2-1, with a tentative D call TRBD2 (5 bases). Looked up from germline, CDR1 is SGDLS and CDR2 is YYNGEE. This CDR3 is built from 13 residues. The V gene lost 0 bases and the J gene lost 7 bases, with 8 bases spanning the gap. The CDR3 coding sequence is TGTGCCAGCAGCGTAGCTACGGGGAATGAGCAGTTCTTC. Translated: CASSVATGNEQFF. Supplemented by reference TRBV9 and TRBJ2-1, the full variable domain reads DSGVTQTPKHLITATGQRVTLRCSPRSGDLSVYWYQQSLDQGLQFLIQYYNGEERAKGNILERFSAQQFPDLHSELNLSSLELGDSALYFCASSVATGNEQFFGPGTRLTVL.

This clone was observed a single time. The chain is built from TRBV5-1 and TRBJ1-1; 7 bases are a match to TRBD1. The trim removed 4 bases at V and 0 bases at J, leaving 3 bases unmatched. Germline V CDR1 and CDR2: SGHRS, YFSETQ. This CDR3 comprises 14 residues. The DNA of the CDR3 is TGCGCCAGCAGCACGGACAGGTTGAACACTGAAGCTTTCTTT. Protein product: CASSTDRLNTEAFF.

The rearrangement joins TRBV5-4 to TRBJ2-5; 8 bases map to TRBD1. Gene TRBJ2-7 matches the end of the DNA better, so the J call may be wrong. The CDR3 extends over 14 amino acids. Germline V gene data show CDR1 as SGHNT and CDR2 as YYREEE (reference sequence). The CDR3 reads CASSRGQGAYEQYF. DNA of the CDR3: TGTGCCAGCAGCCGTGGACAGGGTGCCTACGAGCAGTACTTC.

The gene calls are TRBV2 and TRBJ2-1; 8 bases map to TRBD2. Germline loops: CDR1 SNHLY, CDR2 FYNNEI. V gave up 6 bases and J gave up 14 bases; unmatched junction bases: 12. The CDR3 extends over 13 amino acids. The CDR3 DNA reads TGTGCCAGCAGGACCTCTGAGCGGGAGCTAGAGTTCTTC. It codes for CASRTSERELEFF.

This clone was counted a few times. The chain carries TRBV2 and TRBJ2-7; D perhaps matches TRBD2 (5 bases). Trimming cost V 7 bases and J 3 bases, with 7 bases left between them. Germline CDR1 SNHLY, CDR2 FYNNEI. The CDR3 runs 11 residues. CDR3 residues: CASIRDYEQYF. CDR3 sequence (DNA): TGTGCCAGCATCCGGGACTACGAGCAGTACTTC.

V and J are TRBV30 and TRBJ2-7; TRBD1 agrees at 10 bases. The CDR3 runs to 14 residues. Trimming removed 3 bases from V and 0 bases from J; junction bases left unmatched: 2. The V gene's germline CDR1 is GTSNPN and CDR2 SVGIG (reference sequence). The CDR3 spells CAWRGQGISYEQYF. The CDR3 DNA sequence: TGTGCCTGGAGGGGACAGGGGATCTCCTACGAGCAGTACTTC. The variable domain in full, completed from reference TRBV30 and TRBJ2-7, reads SQTIHQWPATLVQPVGSPLSLECTVEGTSNPNLYWYRQAAGRGLQLLFYSVGIGQISSEVPQNLSASRPQDRQFILSSKKLLLSDSGFYLCAWRGQGISYEQYFGPGTRLTVT.

The rearrangement links TRBV28 to TRBJ2-7; 9 bases are shared with TRBD2. Per germline, CDR1 MDHEN and CDR2 SYDVKM. The J segment lost 2 bases and the V segment lost 6 bases, leaving 8 bases of the junction unmatched. The CDR3 extends over 15 amino acids. In DNA, the CDR3 is TGTGCCAGCAGCCCGACTAGCGGAGTTACCTACGAGCAGTACTTC. This gives the protein CASSPTSGVTYEQYF.

This chain connects TRBV7-9 to TRBJ2-1; TRBD2 matches at 10 bases. V shed 1 base, J shed 9 bases, and the junction held 9 bases outside the gene matches. This CDR3 has 16 amino acids. Germline CDR1 is SEHNR and CDR2 is FQNEAQ (reference sequence). CDR3 nucleotide sequence: TGTGCCAGCAGCTTAGGGTCTAGCGGGAGTGTCGGTGAGCAGTTCTTC. Translation: CASSLGSSGSVGEQFF.